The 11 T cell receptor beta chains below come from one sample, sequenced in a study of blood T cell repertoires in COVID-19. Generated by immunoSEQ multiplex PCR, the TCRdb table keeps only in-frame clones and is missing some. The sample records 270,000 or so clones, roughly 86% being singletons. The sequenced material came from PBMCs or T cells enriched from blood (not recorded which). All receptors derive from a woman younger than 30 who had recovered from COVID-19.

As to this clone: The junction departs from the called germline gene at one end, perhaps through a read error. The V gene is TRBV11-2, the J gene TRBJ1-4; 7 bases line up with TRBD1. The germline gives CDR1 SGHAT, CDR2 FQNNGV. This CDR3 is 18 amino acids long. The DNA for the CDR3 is TGTGCCAGCAGCTTAATGTTCCAGGGACAGCGAGGGAATGATAAACTGTTTTTT. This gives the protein CASSLMFQGQRGNDKLFF.

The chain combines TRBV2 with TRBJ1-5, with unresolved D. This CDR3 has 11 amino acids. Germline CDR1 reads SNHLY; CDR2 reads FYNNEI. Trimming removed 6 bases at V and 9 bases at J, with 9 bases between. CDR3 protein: CASSLRSPQHF. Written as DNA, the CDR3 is TGTGCCAGCAGCCTACGGTCGCCCCAGCATTTT.

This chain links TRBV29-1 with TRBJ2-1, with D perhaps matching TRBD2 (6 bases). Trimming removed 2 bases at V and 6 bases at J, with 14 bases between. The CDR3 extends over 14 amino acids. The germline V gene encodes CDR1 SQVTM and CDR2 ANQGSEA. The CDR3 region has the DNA TGCAGCGTTGAATCCCGGGAGTTAGGCAATGAGCAGTTCTTC. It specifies CSVESRELGNEQFF.

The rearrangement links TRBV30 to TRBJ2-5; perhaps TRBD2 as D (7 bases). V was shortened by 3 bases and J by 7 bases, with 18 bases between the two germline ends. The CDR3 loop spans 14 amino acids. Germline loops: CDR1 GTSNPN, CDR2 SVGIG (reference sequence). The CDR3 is CAWSLLGGPLTQYF. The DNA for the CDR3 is TGTGCCTGGAGCCTACTGGGGGGGCCATTGACCCAGTACTTC.

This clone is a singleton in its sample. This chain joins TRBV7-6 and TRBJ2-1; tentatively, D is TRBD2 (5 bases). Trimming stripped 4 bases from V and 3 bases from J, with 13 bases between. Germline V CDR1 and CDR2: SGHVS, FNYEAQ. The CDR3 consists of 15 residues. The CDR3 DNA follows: TGTGCCAGCAGCTCCAAGCGGACGGGCTACAATGAGCAGTTCTTC. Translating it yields CASSSKRTGYNEQFF.

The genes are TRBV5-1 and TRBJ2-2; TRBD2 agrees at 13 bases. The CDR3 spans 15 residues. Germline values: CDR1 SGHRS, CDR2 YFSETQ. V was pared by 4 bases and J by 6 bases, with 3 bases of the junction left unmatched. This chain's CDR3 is CASSGTSGDPGELFF. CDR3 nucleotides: TGCGCCAGCAGCGGGACTAGCGGGGACCCCGGGGAGCTGTTTTTT.

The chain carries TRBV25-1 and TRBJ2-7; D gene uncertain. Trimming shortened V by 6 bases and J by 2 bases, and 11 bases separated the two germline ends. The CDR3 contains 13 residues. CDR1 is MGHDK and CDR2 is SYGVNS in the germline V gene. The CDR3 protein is CASSLISTYEQYF. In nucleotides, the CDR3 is TGTGCCAGCAGCCTAATCTCGACCTACGAGCAGTACTTC.

This CDR3 is CASSQDLGLAGEETQYF. CDR3 coding DNA: TGCGCCAGCAGCCAAGACCTCGGACTAGCGGGAGAGGAGACCCAGTACTTC. V gene TRBV4-1 combines with J gene TRBJ2-5; 13 bases fit TRBD2. The V gene's germline CDR1 is MGHRA and CDR2 YSYEKL. V shed 0 bases and J 5 bases; nucleotides not matched to a gene: 6. CDR3 length equals 17 residues.

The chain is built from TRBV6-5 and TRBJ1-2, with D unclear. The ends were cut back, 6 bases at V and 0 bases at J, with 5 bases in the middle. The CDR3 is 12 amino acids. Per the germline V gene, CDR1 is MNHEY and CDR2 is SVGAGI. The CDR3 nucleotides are TGTGCCAGCAGCCGGGCTAACTATGGCTACACCTTC. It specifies CASSRANYGYTF.

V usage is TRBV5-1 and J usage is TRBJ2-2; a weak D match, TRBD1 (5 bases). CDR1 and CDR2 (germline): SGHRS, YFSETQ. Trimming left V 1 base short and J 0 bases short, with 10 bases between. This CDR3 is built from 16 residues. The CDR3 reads CASSLWGRANTGELFF. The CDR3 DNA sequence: TGCGCCAGCAGCTTGTGGGGCAGGGCGAACACCGGGGAGCTGTTTTTT. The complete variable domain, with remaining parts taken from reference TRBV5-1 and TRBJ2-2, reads KAGVTQTPRYLIKTRGQQVTLSCSPISGHRSVSWYQQTPGQGLQFLFEYFSETQRNKGNFPGRFSGRQFSNSRSEMNVSTLELGDSALYLCASSLWGRANTGELFFGEGSRLTVL.

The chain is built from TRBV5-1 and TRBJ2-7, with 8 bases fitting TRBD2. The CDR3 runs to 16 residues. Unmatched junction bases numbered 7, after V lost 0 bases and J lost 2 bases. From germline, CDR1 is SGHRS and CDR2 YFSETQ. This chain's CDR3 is CASSLASSGLPYEQYF. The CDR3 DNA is TGCGCCAGCAGCTTGGCCTCTAGCGGGCTGCCCTACGAGCAGTACTTC.